This T cell receptor (beta chain) was recovered during a study of blood T cell repertoires in COVID-19. Study at large: Researchers got acute and convalescent COVID-19 samples from the United States, Italy and Spain. The cDNA or gDNA used as material had been derived from T cells, B-cell-depleted T cells, or PBMCs.

In the study's own analysis: Scientists estimated how many nucleated cells there were by amplifying reference gene primers. Generated by immunoSEQ multiplex PCR, the TCRdb table keeps only in-frame clones and is missing some. V, J and clone size derive from that table, while D and trimming were established from the DNA sequence. Here the sample spans about 290,000 clones, roughly 89% being singletons. CDR1 is SGHTA and CDR2 is FQGNSA in the germline V gene. V lost 1 base and J lost 8, with 15 bases in between. This CDR3 has 15 amino acids. The sample taken for sequencing was peripheral blood. This rearrangement joins TRBV7-2 to TRBJ2-4; perhaps TRBD1 as D (5 bases). The source of this sequence is a woman in her 30s with active or convalescent COVID-19. CDR3 nucleotides: TGTGCCAGCAGCTTAGTCGGGTCAGGGTGGGACATTCAGTACTTC. Translated: CASSLVGSGWDIQYF.